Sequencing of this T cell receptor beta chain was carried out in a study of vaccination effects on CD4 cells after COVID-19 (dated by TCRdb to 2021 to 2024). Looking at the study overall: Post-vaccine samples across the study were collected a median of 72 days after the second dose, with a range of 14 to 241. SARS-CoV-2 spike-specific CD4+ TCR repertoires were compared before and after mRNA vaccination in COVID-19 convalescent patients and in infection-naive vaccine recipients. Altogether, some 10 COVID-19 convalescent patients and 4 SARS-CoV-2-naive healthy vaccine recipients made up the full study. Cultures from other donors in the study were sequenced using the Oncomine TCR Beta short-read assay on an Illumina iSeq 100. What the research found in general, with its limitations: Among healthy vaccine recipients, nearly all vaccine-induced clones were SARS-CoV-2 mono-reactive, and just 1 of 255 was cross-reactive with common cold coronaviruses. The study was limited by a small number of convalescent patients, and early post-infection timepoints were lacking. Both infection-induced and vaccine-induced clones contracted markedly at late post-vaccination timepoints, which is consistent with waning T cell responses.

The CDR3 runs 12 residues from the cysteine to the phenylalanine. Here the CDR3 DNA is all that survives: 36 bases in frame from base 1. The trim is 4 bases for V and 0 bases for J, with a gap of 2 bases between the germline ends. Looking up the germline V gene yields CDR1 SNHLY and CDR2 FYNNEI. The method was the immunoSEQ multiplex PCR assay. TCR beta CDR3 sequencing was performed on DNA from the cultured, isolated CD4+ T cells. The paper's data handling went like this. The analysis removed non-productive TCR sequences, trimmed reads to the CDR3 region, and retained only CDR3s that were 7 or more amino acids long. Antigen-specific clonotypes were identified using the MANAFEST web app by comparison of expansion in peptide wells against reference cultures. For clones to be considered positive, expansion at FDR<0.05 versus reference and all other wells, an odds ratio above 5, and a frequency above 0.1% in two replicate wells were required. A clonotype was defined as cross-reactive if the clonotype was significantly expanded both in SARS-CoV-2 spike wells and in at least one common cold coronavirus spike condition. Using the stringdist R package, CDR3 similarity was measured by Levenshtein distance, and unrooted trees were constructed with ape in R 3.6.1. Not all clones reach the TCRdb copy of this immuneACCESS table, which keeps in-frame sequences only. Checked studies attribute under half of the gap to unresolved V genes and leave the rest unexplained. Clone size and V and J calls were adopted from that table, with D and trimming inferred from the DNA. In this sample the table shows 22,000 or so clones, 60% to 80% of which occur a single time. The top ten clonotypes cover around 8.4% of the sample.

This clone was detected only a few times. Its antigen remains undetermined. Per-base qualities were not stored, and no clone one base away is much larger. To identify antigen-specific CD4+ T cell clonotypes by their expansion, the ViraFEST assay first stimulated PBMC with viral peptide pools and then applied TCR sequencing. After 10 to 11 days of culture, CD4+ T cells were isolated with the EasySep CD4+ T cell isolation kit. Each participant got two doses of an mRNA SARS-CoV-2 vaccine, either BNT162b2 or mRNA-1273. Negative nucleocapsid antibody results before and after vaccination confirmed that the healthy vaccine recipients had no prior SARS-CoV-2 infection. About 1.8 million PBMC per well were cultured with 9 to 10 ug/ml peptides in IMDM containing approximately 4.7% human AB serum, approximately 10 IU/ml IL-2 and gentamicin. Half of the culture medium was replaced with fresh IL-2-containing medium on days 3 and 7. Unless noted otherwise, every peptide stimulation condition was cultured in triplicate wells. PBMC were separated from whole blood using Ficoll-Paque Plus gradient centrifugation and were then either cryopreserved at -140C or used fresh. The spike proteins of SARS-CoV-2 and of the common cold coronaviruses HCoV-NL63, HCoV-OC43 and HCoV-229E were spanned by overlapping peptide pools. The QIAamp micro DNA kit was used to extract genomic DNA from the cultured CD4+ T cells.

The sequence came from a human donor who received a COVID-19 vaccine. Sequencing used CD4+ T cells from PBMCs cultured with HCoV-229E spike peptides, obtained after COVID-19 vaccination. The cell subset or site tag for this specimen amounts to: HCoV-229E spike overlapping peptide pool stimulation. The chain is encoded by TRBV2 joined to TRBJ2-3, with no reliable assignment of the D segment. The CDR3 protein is CASSVSTDTQYF. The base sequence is TGTGCCAGCAGTGTTAGCACAGATACGCAGTATTTT.